Sequencing of this T cell receptor (beta chain) was carried out in a study of blood T cell repertoires in COVID-19. The table came from immunoSEQ multiplex PCR; TCRdb's copy has only in-frame clones and leaves some out. This table has about 300,000 clones, around four fifths appearing once. Germline CDR1 and CDR2: PRHDT and FYEKMQ (reference sequence). CDR3 length: 16 amino acids. V lost 1 base to trimming and J lost 7 bases, with 16 bases between them. The TCR was taken from a woman aged 45-59 years with acute or convalescent COVID-19. The sample was peripheral blood. V is TRBV13 and J is TRBJ2-2; weak D call: TRBD1 (6 bases). The CDR3 DNA reads as TGTGCCAGCAGCTTAGCCCAGGGGTCTAAGGGCGGGGAGCTGTTTTTT. Protein: CASSLAQGSKGGELFF.